The present T cell receptor beta chain was sequenced within a study of blood T cell repertoires in COVID-19. The protocol was immunoSEQ multiplex PCR, while the TCRdb copy is restricted to in-frame clones and leaves out a portion. Here the sample spans around 300,000 clones, roughly 90% being singletons. Trimming removed 5 bases from V and 7 bases from J; junction bases left unmatched: 7. Germline V gene lookup returns CDR1 SQVTM and CDR2 ANQGSEA. The CDR3 is 12 amino acids. This clone was detected once. The source is a woman aged 30 to 39 with COVID-19, enrolled during active disease. The specimen was peripheral blood. The chain has TRBV29-1 and TRBJ1-2; 7 bases are shared with TRBD1. The CDR3 DNA reads as TGCAGCGTTCTAGGACAGGTTCCTGGCTACACCTTC. It encodes CSVLGQVPGYTF.